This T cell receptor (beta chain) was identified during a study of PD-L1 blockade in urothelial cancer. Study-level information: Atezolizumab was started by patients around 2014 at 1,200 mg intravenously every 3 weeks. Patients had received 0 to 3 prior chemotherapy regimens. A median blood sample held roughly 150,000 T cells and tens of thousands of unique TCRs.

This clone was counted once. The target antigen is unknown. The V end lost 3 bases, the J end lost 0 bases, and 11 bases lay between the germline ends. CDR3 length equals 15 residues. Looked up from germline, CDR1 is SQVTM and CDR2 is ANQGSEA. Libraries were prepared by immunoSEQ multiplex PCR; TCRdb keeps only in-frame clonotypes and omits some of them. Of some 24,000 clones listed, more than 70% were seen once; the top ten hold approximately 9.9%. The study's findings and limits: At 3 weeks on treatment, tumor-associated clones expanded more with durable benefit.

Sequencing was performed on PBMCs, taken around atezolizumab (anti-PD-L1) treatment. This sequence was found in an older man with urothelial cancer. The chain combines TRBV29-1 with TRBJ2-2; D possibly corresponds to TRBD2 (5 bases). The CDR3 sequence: CSVEIGGPNTGELFF. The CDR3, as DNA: TGCAGCGTTGAGATCGGCGGGCCGAACACCGGGGAGCTGTTTTTT.